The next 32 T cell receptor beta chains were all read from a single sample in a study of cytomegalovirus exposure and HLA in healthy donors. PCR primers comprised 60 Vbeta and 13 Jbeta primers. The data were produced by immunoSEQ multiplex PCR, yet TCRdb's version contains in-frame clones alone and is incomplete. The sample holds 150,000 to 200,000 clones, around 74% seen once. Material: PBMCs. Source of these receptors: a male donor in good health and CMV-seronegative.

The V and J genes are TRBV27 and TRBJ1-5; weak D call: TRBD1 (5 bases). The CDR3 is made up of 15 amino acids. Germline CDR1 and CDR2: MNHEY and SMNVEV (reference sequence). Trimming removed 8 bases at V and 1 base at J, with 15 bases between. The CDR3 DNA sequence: TGTGCCAGCGCGTTCAGGGCATCCAGCAATCAGCCCCAGCATTTT. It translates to CASAFRASSNQPQHF.

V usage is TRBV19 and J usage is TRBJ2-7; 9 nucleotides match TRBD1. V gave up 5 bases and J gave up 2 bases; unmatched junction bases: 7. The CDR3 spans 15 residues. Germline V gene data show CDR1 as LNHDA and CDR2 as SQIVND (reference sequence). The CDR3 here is CASSAGTGFPYEQYF. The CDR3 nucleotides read TGTGCCAGTAGTGCGGGGACAGGGTTTCCCTACGAGCAGTACTTC.

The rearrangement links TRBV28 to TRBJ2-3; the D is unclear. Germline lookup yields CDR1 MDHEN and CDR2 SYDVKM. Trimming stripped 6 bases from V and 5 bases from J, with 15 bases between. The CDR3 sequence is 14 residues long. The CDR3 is CASSPNTRRDTQYF. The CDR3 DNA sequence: TGTGCCAGCAGCCCTAATACGCGTAGAGATACGCAGTATTTT.

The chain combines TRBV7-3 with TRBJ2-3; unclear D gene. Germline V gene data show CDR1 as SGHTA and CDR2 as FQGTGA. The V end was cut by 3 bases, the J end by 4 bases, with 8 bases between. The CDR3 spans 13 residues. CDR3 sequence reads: CASSLVYPDTQYF. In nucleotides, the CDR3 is TGTGCCAGCAGCTTGGTCTACCCAGATACGCAGTATTTT. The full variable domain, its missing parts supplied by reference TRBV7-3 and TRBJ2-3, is GAGVSQTPSNKVTEKGKYVELRCDPISGHTALYWYRQSLGQGPEFLIYFQGTGAADDSGLPNDRFFAVRPEGSVSTLKIQRTERGDSAVYLCASSLVYPDTQYFGPGTRLTVL.

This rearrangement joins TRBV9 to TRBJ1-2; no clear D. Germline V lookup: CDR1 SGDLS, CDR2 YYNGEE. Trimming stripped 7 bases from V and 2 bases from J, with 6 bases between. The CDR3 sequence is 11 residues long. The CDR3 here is CASQTNYGYTF. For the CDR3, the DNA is TGTGCCAGCCAGACAAACTATGGCTACACCTTC.

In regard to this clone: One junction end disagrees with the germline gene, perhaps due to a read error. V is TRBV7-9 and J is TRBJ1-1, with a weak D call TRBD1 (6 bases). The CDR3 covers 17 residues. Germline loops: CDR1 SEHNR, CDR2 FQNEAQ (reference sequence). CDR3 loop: CSSSLASTGQPNTEAFF. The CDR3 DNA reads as TGTTCCAGCAGCTTAGCTTCGACTGGACAGCCGAACACTGAAGCTTTCTTT.

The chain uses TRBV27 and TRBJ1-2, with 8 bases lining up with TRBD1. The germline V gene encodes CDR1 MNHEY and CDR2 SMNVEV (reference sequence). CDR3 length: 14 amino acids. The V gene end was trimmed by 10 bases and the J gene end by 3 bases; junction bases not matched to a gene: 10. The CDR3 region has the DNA TGTGCCACCATCGCCCCGACAGGGGACTATGGCTACACCTTC. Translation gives CATIAPTGDYGYTF.

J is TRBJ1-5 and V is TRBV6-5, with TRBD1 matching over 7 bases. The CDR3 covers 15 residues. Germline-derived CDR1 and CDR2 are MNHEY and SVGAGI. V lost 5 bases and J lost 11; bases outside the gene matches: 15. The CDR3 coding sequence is TGTGCCAGCAGTCGGGACAGAGAGGCAACAATCGCCCAGCATTTT. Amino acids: CASSRDREATIAQHF.

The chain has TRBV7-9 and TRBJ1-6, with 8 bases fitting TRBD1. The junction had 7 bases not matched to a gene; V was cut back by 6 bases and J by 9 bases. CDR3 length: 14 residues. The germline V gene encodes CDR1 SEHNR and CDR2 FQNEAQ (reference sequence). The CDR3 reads CASRETGEASPLHF. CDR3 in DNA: TGTGCCAGCAGGGAGACAGGGGAGGCTTCACCCCTCCACTTT.

The CDR3 DNA reads TGTGCCAGCCGCCTAGTGTTTGCCGGGGAGCTGTTTTTT. Its translation is CASRLVFAGELFF. This chain links TRBV6-5 with TRBJ2-2; D is undetermined. Germline CDR1 MNHEY, CDR2 SVGAGI. The CDR3 consists of 13 residues. Trimming cost V 8 bases and J 6 bases, with 13 bases left between them.

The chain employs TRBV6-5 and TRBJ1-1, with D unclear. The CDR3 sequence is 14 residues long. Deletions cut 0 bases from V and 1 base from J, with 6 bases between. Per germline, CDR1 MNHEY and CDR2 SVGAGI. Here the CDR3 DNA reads TGTGCCAGCAGTTACTCAAGCACGAACACTGAAGCTTTCTTT. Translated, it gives CASSYSSTNTEAFF.

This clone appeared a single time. For the CDR3, the DNA is TGTGCCAGCAGTTTATGGAGGGACAGGCGAGGGGATACGCAGTATTTT. Protein: CASSLWRDRRGDTQYF. The chain recombines TRBV28 with TRBJ2-3; TRBD1 matches at 8 bases. There are 16 residues in the CDR3. Germline V gene data show CDR1 as MDHEN and CDR2 as SYDVKM. Unmatched junction bases numbered 8, after V lost 0 bases and J lost 6 bases.

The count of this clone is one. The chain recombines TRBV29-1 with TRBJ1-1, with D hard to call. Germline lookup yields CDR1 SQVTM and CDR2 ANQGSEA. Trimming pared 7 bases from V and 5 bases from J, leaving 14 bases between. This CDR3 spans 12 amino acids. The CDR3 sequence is CSAIRSGTEAFF. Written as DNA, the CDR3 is TGCAGCGCCATTCGATCGGGGACTGAAGCTTTCTTT.

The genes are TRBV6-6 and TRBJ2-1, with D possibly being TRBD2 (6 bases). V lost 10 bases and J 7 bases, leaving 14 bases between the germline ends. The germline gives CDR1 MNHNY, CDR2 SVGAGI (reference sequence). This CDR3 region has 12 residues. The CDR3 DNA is TGTGCCATCTTGACTAGGCGTAATGAGCAGTTCTTC. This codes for CAILTRRNEQFF.

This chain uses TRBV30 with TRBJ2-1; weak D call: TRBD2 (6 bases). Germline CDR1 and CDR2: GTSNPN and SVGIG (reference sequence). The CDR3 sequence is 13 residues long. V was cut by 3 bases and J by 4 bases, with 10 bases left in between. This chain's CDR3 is CAWSSAGYNEQFF. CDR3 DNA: TGTGCCTGGAGCAGCGCGGGATACAATGAGCAGTTCTTC.

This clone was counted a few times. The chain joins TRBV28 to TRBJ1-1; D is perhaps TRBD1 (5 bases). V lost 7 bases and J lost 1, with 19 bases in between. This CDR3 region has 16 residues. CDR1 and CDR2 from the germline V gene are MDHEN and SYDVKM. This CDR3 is CASTFSIFTGNTEAFF. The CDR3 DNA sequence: TGTGCCAGCACCTTCAGCATTTTTACAGGGAACACTGAAGCTTTCTTT.

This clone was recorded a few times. In nucleotides, the CDR3 is TGTGCCAGCGCTAAGGGGTCCGGCGAGCAGTACTTC. Amino acid sequence: CASAKGSGEQYF. The chain uses TRBV6-5 and TRBJ2-7; a weak D match, TRBD1 (5 bases). V gave up 8 bases and J gave up 6 bases, with 14 bases separating them. CDR1 and CDR2 (germline): MNHEY, SVGAGI. The CDR3 is made up of 12 amino acids.

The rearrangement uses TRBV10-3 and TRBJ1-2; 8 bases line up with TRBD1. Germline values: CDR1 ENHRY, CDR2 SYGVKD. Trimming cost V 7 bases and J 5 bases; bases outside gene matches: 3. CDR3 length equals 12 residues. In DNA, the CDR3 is TGTGCCATCACCCGACAGGGGTATGGCTACACCTTC. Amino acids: CAITRQGYGYTF.

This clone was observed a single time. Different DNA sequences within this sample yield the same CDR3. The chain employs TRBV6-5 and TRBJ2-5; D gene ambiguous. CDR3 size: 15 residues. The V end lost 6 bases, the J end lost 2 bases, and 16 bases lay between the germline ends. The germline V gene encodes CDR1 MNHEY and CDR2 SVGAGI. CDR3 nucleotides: TGTGCCAGCAGCCCGCTTACAGTAGAGCAAGAGACCCAGTACTTC. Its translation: CASSPLTVEQETQYF.

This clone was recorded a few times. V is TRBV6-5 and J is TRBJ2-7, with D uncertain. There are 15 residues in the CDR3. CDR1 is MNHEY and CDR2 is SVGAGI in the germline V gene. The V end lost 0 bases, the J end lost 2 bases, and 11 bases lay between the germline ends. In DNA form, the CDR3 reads TGTGCCAGCAGTTACTCCGTCCTTGGAGCCTACGAGCAGTACTTC. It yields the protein CASSYSVLGAYEQYF.

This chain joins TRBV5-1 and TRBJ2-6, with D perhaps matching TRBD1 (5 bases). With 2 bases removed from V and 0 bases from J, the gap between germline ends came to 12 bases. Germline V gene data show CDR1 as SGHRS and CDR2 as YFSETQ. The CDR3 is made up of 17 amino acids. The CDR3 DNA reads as TGCGCCAGCAGCTTCCAGGGTGTAAGCTCTGGGGCCAACGTCCTGACTTTC. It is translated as CASSFQGVSSGANVLTF.

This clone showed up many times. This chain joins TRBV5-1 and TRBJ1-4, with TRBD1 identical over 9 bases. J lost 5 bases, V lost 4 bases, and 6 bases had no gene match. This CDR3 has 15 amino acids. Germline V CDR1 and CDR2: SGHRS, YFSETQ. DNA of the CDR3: TGCGCCAGCAGCCCGGGGACAGGGCCCAATGAAAAACTGTTTTTT. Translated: CASSPGTGPNEKLFF.

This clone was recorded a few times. CDR3: CSVEGTGTLYGYTF. CDR3 nucleotide sequence: TGCAGCGTTGAGGGGACAGGAACCCTCTATGGCTACACCTTC. The rearrangement joins TRBV29-1 to TRBJ1-2; 8 bases line up with TRBD1. This CDR3 comprises 14 residues. Per the germline V gene, CDR1 is SQVTM and CDR2 is ANQGSEA. Trimming removed 3 bases from V and 4 bases from J; junction bases left unmatched: 7.

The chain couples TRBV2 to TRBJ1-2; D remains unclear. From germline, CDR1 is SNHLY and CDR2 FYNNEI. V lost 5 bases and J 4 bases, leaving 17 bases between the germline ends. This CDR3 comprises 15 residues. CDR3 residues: CASSRGFGEFYGYTF. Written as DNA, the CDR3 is TGTGCCAGCAGTCGCGGGTTCGGGGAATTCTATGGCTACACCTTC.

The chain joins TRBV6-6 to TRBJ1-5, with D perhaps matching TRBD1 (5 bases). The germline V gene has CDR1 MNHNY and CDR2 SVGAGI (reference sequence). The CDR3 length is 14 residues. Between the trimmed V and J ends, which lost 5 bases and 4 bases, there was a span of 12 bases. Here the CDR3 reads CASSPGGTNQPQHF. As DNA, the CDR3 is TGTGCCAGCAGTCCGGGAGGGACGAATCAGCCCCAGCATTTT.

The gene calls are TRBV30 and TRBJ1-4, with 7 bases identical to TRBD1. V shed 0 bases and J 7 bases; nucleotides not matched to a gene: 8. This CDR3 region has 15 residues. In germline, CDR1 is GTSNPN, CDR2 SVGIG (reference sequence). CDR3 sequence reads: CAWSVPGRGAEKLFF. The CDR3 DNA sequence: TGTGCCTGGAGTGTACCGGGCAGGGGGGCTGAAAAACTGTTTTTT.

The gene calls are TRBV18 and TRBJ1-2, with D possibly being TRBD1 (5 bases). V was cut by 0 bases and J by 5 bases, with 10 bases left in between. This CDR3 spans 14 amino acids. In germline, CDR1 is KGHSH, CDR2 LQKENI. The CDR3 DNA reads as TGTGCCAGCTCACCACCTAGAAAGGGGTATGGCTACACCTTC. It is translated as CASSPPRKGYGYTF.

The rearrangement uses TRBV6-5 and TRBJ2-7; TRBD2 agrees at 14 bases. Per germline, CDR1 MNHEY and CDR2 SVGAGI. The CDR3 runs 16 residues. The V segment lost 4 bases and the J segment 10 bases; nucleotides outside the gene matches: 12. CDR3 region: CASSSRRPGLAGVQYF. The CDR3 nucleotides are TGTGCCAGCAGTTCACGCCGGCCGGGACTAGCGGGAGTTCAGTACTTC.

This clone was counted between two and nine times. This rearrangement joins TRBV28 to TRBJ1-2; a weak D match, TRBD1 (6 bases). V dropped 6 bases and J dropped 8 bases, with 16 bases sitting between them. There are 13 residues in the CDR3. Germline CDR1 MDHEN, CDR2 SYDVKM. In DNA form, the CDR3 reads TGTGCCAGCAGGGGGACATCCATCTTGGGCTACACCTTC. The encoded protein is CASRGTSILGYTF.

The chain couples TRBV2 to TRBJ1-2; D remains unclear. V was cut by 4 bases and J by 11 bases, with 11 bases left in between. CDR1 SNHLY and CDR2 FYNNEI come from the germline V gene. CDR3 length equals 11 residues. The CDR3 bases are TGTGCCAGCAGTGTCGGGAAGAATTACACCTTC. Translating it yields CASSVGKNYTF.

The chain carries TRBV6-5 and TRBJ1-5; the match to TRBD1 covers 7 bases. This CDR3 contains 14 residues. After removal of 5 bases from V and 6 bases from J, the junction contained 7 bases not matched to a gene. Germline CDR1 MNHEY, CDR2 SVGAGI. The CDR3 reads CASSPYQGGQPQHF. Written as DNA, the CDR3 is TGTGCCAGCAGTCCCTATCAGGGGGGTCAGCCCCAGCATTTT.

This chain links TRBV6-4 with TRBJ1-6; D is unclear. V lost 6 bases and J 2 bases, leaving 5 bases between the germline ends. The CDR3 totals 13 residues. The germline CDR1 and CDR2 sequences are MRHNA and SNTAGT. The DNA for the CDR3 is TGTGCCAGCAGCCTTACCTATAATTCACCCCTCCACTTT. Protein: CASSLTYNSPLHF.